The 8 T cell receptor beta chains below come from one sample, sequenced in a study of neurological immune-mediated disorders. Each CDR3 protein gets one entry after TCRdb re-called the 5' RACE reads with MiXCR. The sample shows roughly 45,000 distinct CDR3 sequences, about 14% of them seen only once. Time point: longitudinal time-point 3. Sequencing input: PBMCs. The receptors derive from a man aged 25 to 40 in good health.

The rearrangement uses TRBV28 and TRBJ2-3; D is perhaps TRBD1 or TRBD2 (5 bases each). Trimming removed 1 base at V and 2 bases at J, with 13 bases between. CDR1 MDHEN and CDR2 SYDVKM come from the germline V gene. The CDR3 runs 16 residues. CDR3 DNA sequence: TGTGCCAGCAGTTTATCTGGGACGCCACCCACAGATACGCAGTATTTT. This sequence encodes CASSLSGTPPTDTQYF.

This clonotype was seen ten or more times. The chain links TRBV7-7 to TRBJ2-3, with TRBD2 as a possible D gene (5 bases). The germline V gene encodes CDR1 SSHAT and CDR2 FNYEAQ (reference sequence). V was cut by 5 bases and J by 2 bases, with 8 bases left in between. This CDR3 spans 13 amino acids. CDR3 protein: CASSVDFTDTQYF. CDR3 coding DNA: TGTGCCAGCAGCGTGGACTTCACAGATACGCAGTATTTT. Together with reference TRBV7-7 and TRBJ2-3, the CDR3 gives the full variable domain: GAGVSQSPRYKVTKRGQDVTLRCDPISSHATLYWYQQALGQGPEFLTYFNYEAQPDKSGLPSDRFSAERPEGSISTLTIQRTEQRDSAMYRCASSVDFTDTQYFGPGTRLTVL.

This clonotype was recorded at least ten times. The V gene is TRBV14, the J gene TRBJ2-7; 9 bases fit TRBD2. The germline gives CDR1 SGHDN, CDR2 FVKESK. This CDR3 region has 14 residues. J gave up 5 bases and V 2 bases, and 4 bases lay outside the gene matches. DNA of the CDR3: TGTGCCAGCAGCCAAATAGCGGGAGCTAACGAGCAGTACTTC. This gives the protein CASSQIAGANEQYF.

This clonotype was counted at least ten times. The CDR3 region is CASSQELVRGNNEQFF. The CDR3 coding sequence is TGCGCCAGCAGCCAAGAATTAGTTCGGGGAAACAATGAGCAGTTCTTC. The chain joins TRBV4-1 to TRBJ2-1; weak D call: TRBD2 (5 bases). The CDR3 is 16 residues long. In germline, CDR1 is MGHRA, CDR2 YSYEKL. The V end lost 0 bases, the J end lost 5 bases, and 14 bases lay between the germline ends.

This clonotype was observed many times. CDR3 nucleotide sequence: TGCAGCGCCCGTGTGGTCAATGAGCAGTTCTTC. Translated, it gives CSARVVNEQFF. This chain links TRBV29-1 with TRBJ2-1; D uncertain. Trimming pared 7 bases from V and 6 bases from J, leaving 10 bases between. Germline assignment: CDR1 SQVTM and CDR2 ANQGSEA. This CDR3 is built from 11 residues.

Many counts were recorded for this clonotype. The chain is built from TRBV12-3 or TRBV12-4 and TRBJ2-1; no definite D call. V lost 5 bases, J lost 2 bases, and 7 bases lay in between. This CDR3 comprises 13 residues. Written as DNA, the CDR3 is TGTGCCAGCAGTAGCGTAGCCTACAATGAGCAGTTCTTC. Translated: CASSSVAYNEQFF.

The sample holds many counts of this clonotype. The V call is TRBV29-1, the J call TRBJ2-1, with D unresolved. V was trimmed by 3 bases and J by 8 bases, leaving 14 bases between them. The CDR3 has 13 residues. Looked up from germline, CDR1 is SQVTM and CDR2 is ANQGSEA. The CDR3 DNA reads TGCAGCGTTGAGGGCGAAGGTAACGATGAGCAGTTCTTC. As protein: CSVEGEGNDEQFF.

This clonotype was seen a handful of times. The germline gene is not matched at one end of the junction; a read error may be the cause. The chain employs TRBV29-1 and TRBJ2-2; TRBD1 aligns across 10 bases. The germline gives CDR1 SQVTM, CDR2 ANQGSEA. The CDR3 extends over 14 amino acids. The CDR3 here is CSVAGQGITGELFF. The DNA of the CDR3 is TGCAGTGTTGCGGGACAGGGGATCACCGGGGAGCTGTTTTTT.